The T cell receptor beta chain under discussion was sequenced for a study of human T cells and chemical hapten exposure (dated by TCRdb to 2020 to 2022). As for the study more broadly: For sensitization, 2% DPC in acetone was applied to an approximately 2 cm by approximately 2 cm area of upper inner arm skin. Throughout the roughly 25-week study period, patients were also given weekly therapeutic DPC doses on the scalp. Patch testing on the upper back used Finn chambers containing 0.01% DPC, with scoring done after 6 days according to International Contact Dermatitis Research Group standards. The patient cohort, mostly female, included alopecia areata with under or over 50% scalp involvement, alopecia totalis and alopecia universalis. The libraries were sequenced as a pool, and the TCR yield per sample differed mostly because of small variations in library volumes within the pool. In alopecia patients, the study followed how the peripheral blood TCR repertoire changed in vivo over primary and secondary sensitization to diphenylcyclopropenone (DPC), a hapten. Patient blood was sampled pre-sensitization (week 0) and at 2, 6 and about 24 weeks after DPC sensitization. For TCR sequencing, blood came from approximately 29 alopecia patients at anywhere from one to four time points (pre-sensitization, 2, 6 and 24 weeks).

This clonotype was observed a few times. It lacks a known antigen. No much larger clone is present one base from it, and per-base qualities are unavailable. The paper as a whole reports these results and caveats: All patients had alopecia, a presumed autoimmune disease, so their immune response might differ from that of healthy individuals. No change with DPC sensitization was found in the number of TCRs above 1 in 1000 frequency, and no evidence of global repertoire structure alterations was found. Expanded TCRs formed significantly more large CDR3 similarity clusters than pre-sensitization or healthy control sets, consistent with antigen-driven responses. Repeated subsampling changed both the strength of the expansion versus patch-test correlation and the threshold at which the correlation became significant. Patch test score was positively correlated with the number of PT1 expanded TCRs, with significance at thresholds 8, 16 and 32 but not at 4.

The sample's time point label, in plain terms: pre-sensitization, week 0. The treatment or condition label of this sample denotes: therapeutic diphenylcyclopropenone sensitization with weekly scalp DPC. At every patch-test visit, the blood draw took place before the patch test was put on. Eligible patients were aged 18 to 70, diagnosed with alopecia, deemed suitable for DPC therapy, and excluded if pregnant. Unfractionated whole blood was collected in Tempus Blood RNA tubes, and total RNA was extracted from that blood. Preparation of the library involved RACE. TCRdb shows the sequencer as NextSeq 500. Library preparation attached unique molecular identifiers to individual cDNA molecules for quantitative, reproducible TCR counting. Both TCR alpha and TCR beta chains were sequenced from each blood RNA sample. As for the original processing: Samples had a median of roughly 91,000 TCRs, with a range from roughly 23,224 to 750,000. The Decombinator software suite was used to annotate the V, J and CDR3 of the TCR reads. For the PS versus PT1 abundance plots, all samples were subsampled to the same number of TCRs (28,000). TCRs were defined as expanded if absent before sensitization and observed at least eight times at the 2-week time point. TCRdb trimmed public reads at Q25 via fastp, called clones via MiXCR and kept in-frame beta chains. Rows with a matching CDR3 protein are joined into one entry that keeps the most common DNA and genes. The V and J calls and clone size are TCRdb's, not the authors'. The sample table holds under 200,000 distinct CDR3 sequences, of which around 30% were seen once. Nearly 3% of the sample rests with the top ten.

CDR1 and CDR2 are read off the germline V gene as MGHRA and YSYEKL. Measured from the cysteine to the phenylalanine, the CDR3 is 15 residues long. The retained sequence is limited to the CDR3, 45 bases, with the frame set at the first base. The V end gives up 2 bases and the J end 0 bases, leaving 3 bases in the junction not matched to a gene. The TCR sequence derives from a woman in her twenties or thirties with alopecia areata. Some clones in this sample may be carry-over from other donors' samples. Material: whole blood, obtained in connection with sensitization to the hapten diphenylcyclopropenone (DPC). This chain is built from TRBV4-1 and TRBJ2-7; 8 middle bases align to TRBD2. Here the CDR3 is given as CASSQSGGFSYEQYF. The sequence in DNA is TGCGCCAGCAGCCAAAGCGGGGGTTTCTCCTACGAGCAGTACTTC.